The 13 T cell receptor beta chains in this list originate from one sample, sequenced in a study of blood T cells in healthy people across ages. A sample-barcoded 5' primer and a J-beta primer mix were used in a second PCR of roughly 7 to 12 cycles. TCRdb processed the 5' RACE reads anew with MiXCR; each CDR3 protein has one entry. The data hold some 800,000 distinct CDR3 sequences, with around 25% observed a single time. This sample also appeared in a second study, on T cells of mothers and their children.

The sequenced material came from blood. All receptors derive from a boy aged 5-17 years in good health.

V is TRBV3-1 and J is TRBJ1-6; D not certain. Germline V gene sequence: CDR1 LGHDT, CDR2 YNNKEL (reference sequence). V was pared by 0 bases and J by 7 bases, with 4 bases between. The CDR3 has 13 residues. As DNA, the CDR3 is TGTGCCAGCAGCCAAGAGTTGAATTCACCCCTCCACTTT. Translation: CASSQELNSPLHF.

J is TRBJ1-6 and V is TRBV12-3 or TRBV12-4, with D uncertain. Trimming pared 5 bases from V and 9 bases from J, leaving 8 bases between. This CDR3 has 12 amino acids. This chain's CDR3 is CASSLRGSPLHF. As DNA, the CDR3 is TGTGCCAGCAGTCTCCGGGGTTCACCCCTCCACTTT.

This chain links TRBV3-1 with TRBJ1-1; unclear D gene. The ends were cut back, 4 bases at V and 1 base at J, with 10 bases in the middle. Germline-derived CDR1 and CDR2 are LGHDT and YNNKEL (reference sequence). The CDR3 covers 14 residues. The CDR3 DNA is TGTGCCAGCAGCCGAGGCGGATGGAACACTGAAGCTTTCTTT. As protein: CASSRGGWNTEAFF. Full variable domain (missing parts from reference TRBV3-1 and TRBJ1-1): DTAVSQTPKYLVTQMGNDKSIKCEQNLGHDTMYWYKQDSKKFLKIMFSYNNKELIINETVPNRFSPKSPDKAHLNLHINSLELGDSAVYFCASSRGGWNTEAFFGQGTRLTVV.

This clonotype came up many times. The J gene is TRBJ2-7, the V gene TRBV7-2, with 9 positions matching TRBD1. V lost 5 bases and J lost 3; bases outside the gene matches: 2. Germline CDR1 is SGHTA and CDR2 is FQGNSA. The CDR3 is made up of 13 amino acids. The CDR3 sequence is CASSVGQGYEQYF. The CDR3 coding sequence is TGTGCCAGCAGCGTGGGACAGGGCTACGAGCAGTACTTC.

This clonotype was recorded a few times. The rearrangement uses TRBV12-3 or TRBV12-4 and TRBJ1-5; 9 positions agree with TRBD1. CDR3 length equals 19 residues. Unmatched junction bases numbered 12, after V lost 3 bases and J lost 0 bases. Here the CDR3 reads CASSFRGSGTGHSNQPQHF. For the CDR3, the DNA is TGTGCCAGCAGTTTCAGGGGTTCGGGGACAGGGCATAGCAATCAGCCCCAGCATTTT.

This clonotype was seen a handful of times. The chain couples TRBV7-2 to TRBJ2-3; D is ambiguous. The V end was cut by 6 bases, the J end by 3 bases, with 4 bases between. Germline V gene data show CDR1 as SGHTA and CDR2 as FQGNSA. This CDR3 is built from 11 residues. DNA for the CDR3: TGTGCCAGCAGGCCTACAGATACGCAGTATTTT. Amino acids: CASRPTDTQYF.

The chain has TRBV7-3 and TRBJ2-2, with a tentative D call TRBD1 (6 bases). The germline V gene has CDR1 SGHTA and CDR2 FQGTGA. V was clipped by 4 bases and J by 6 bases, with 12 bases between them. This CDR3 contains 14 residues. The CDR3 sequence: CASSSSQGAGELFF. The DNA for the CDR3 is TGTGCCAGCAGCTCATCACAGGGTGCCGGGGAGCTGTTTTTT.

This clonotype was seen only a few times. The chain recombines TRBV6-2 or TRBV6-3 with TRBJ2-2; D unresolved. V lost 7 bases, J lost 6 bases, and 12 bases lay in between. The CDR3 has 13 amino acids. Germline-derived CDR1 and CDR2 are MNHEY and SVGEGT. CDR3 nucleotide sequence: TGTGCCAGCAACTATGGCCTAGCCGGGGAGCTGTTTTTT. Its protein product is CASNYGLAGELFF.

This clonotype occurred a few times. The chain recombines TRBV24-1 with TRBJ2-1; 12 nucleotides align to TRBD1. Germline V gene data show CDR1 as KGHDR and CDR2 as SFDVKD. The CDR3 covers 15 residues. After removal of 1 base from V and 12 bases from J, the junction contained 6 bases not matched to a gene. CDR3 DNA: TGTGCCACCAGTGATTTTGGGACAGGGGGCTTTGGGCAGTTCTTC. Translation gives CATSDFGTGGFGQFF.

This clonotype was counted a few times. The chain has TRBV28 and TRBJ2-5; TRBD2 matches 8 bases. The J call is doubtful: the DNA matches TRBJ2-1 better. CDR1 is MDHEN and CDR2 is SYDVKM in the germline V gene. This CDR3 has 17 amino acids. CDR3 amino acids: CASSLTSSGSFEYEQFF. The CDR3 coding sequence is TGTGCCAGCAGTTTAACTTCCAGCGGGAGTTTTGAGTATGAGCAGTTCTTC.

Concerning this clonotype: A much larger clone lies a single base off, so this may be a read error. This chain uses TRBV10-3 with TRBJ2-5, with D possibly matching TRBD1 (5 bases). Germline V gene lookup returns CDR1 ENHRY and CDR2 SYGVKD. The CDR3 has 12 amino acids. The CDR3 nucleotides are TGTACCATCAGTGACAGCCAAGAGACCCAGTACTTC. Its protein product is CTISDSQETQYF.

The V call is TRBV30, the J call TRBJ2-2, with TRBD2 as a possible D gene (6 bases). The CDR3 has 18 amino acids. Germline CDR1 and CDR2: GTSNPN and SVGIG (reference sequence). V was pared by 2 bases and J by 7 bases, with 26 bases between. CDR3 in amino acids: CAWSRGRRSRHGGGELFF. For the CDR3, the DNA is TGTGCCTGGAGTCGTGGTAGGCGAAGTCGGCACGGGGGCGGGGAGCTGTTTTTT.

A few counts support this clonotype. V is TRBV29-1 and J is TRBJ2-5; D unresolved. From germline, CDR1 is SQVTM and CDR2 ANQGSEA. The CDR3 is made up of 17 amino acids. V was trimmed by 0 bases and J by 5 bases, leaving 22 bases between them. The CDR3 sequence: CSVEDPEEPPSRETQYF. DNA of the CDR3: TGCAGCGTTGAAGATCCCGAGGAGCCTCCTTCAAGGGAGACCCAGTACTTC.